This T cell receptor beta chain was sequenced during a study of cytomegalovirus exposure and HLA in healthy donors. Use of 60 Vbeta and 13 Jbeta primers characterized the PCR. The assay was immunoSEQ multiplex PCR, and TCRdb's table has in-frame clones only and misses some. Listed are just over 80,000 clones; 1.1% falls within the top ten. The CDR3 has 16 amino acids. CDR1 MGHRA and CDR2 YSYEKL come from the germline V gene. J gave up 10 bases and V 0 bases, and 9 bases lay outside the gene matches. Notes on this clone: As yet, its antigen is unknown.

Study outcomes and limitations: When analyzed later, a missense DCLRE1C variant was found to be linked to TCR beta V- and J-gene trimming. Later analysis suggested most CMV-associated TCR beta chains were HLA-restricted.

Material: PBMCs. The chain is built from TRBV4-1 and TRBJ1-4, with TRBD1 identical over 9 bases. The receptor comes from a woman aged 25 to 39 in good health and CMV-seronegative. CDR3 sequence (DNA): TGCGCCAGCAGCCAAGATCGAGGGACAGGGATGTCAAAACTGTTTTTT. It is translated as CASSQDRGTGMSKLFF.